Listed below are T cell receptor beta chains from one sample, sequenced in a study of T cells after yellow fever vaccination. From the 5' RACE reads, TCRdb called clonotypes with MiXCR, one entry per CDR3 protein. The table lists hundreds of thousands of distinct CDR3 sequences, around 19% of them singletons. The sample here was PBMCs, taken before the yellow fever booster vaccination. The receptors were gathered from a man aged 18-30 years who received the YFV17D yellow fever vaccine. CDR3s leave out the opening cysteine and the closing phenylalanine or tryptophan. Each record gives: V gene, CDR3 protein.

>TRBV4-3
ASSQERRTGWYEQF
>TRBV7-8
ASSLASSGGKTQY
>TRBV5-6
ASSLQTSGRNEQF
>TRBV5-1
ASSPGRTSGEETQY
>TRBV5-1
ASSIQTGMGEAF
>TRBV7-9
ASGPSSGSKYNEQF
>TRBV7-9
ASSPTGTGTGNTIY
>TRBV5-1
ASSSPEAAFYEQY
>TRBV6-2/TRBV6-3
ASSPRAWGGDTEAF
>TRBV4-1
ASSQHHKDRYSGNTIY
>TRBV20-1
SARDWGQNEQY
>TRBV4-3
ASSQEGTGMGPQETQY
>TRBV20-1
SARVLIRTGELF
>TRBV12-3/TRBV12-4
ASTIGGGGETQY
>TRBV3-1
ASSQDGPSEQF
>TRBV12-5
ASGPRDRGQETQY
>TRBV20-1
SARTAAYEQY
>TRBV7-2
ASSLSFSNEQF
>TRBV6-2/TRBV6-3
ASSYLGRRGETQY
>TRBV27
ASSSPNRINTGELF
>TRBV10-3
AINSVRSYEQY
>TRBV5-1
ASSVQGNGYT
>TRBV6-2/TRBV6-3
ASSRPDSSFYGYT
>TRBV7-9
AGTDSGANVLT
>TRBV20-1
SATPWTSVRTDTQY
>TRBV6-2/TRBV6-3
ASSLSTGVHTEAF
>TRBV7-2
ASSPRRVTEKLF
>TRBV29-1
SVGWDRGNEAF
>TRBV12-5
ASQRNTEAF
>TRBV6-6
ASSAGTFEETQY
>TRBV24-1
ATSDYLRMTGQPQH
>TRBV6-6
ASSYSQGTHEQY
>TRBV2
ASREGQTDTQY
>TRBV9
ASSVGRTPGTIY
>TRBV11-2
ASSLDRAYNSPLH
>TRBV20-1
SARKRTSGGGKQY
>TRBV12-3/TRBV12-4
ASSRGAGTDTQY
>TRBV5-1
AIRYETFYGYT
>TRBV6-6
ASTDSSNQPQH
>TRBV7-2
ASSLLGGVDGGELF
>TRBV4-2
ASSQDASGGGEQF
>TRBV10-3
AISVDLYGYT